This passage covers 24 T cell receptor beta chains from one sample sequenced in a study of control samples from healthy donors and cancer patients. The method was immunoSEQ multiplex PCR; TCRdb's version includes in-frame clones alone and lacks a portion of them. The sample records over 55,000 clones, 75% to 95% being singletons. Sequenced: PBMCs. The origin of the receptors is a man aged 30 to 39 with colorectal cancer.

This chain links TRBV7-9 with TRBJ1-5, with TRBD1 matching 10 bases. The CDR3 loop spans 17 amino acids. With V trimmed by 5 bases and J by 5 bases, 12 bases remained unmatched. Germline V gene data show CDR1 as SEHNR and CDR2 as FQNEAQ (reference sequence). The CDR3 loop is CASSVGGMTGGDQPQHF. CDR3 nucleotides: TGTGCCAGCAGCGTAGGGGGTATGACAGGGGGCGATCAGCCCCAGCATTTT.

The rearrangement links TRBV4-3 to TRBJ1-2; D gene uncertain. Trimming took off 0 bases at V and 5 bases at J, with 22 bases between the two ends. In germline, CDR1 is LGHNA, CDR2 YSLEER. The length of the CDR3 is 18 residues. In DNA form, the CDR3 reads TGCGCCAGCAGCCAAGAGGTTTCGGGTGGAGGTTCCTTTTATGGCTACACCTTC. Translation: CASSQEVSGGGSFYGYTF.

V and J are TRBV27 and TRBJ2-2; 14 bases align to TRBD2. Germline V gene lookup returns CDR1 MNHEY and CDR2 SMNVEV (reference sequence). Trimming cost V 2 bases and J 4 bases; bases outside gene matches: 12. The CDR3 is made up of 20 amino acids. The CDR3 DNA is TGTGCCAGCAGTTTAGGCTTGCAGGCCGGGACTAGCGGGGGCACCGGGGAGCTGTTTTTT. This sequence encodes CASSLGLQAGTSGGTGELFF.

The V gene is TRBV7-2, the J gene TRBJ2-1; 8 positions agree with TRBD2. This CDR3 has 15 residues. Unmatched junction bases numbered 9, after V lost 1 base and J lost 10 bases. Germline V gene sequence: CDR1 SGHTA, CDR2 FQGNSA. The CDR3 coding sequence is TGTGCCAGCAGCTTAGATCCGGGGGGGGCGCGGGAGCAGTTCTTC. This sequence encodes CASSLDPGGAREQFF.

Only a few counts were recorded for this clone. DNA of the CDR3: TGTGCCAGCAGCCTGACTAGCGGGGGGGCAGATACGCAGTATTTT. It yields the protein CASSLTSGGADTQYF. The chain couples TRBV6-2 or TRBV6-3 to TRBJ2-3; 14 bases agree with TRBD2. The CDR3 length is 15 residues. Germline V lookup: CDR1 MNHEY, CDR2 SVGEGT. With 6 bases clipped from V and 4 bases from J, the junction kept 3 bases outside the gene matches.

V and J are TRBV6-5 and TRBJ2-7; TRBD2 matches at 8 bases. The length of the CDR3 is 15 residues. Germline V gives CDR1 MNHEY, CDR2 SVGAGI. After removal of 5 bases from V and 3 bases from J, the junction contained 9 bases not matched to a gene. The CDR3: CASSPSLAENYEQYF. The DNA for the CDR3 is TGTGCCAGCAGTCCGTCACTAGCGGAGAACTACGAGCAGTACTTC.

The V call is TRBV18, the J call TRBJ1-4, with D tentatively TRBD1 (5 bases). Trimming cost V 3 bases and J 6 bases, with 14 bases left between them. The CDR3 has 15 amino acids. Germline values: CDR1 KGHSH, CDR2 LQKENI. CDR3 coding DNA: TGTGCCAGCTCACCGGGGGGGGAGGGACATGAAAAACTGTTTTTT. It specifies CASSPGGEGHEKLFF. Drawing the rest from reference TRBV18 and TRBJ1-4, the complete variable domain is NAGVMQNPRHLVRRRGQEARLRCSPMKGHSHVYWYRQLPEEGLKFMVYLQKENIIDESGMPKERFSAEFPKEGPSILRIQQVVRGDSAAYFCASSPGGEGHEKLFFGSGTQLSVL.

The chain couples TRBV27 to TRBJ2-1; 8 bases map to TRBD2. The V segment lost 3 bases and the J segment 10 bases; nucleotides outside the gene matches: 11. CDR1 is MNHEY, CDR2 SMNVEV, per germline (reference sequence). CDR3 length: 15 amino acids. CDR3 DNA: TGTGCCAGCAGTTTGCTGGGACTAGTCATCGACGAGCAGTTCTTC. Translated: CASSLLGLVIDEQFF.

The rearrangement links TRBV6-5 to TRBJ1-2; tentative D call: TRBD1 (5 bases). Trimming pared 6 bases from V and 8 bases from J, leaving 13 bases between. The CDR3 spans 12 residues. The germline CDR1 and CDR2 sequences are MNHEY and SVGAGI. This CDR3 reads CASSLRERGYTF. The CDR3 nucleotides are TGTGCCAGCAGCCTCAGGGAGAGAGGCTACACCTTC.

This clone turned up a few times. The genes are TRBV5-4 and TRBJ1-2; D gene ambiguous. The CDR3 length is 12 residues. Germline CDR1 is SGHNT and CDR2 is YYREEE (reference sequence). The ends were cut back, 0 bases at V and 6 bases at J, with 6 bases in the middle. The CDR3 protein is CASSLAADGYTF. In DNA form, the CDR3 reads TGTGCCAGCAGCTTGGCAGCTGATGGCTACACCTTC.

The gene calls are TRBV5-4 and TRBJ1-1; no firm D call. V gave up 7 bases and J gave up 1 base, with 14 bases separating them. This CDR3 has 14 amino acids. CDR1 and CDR2 (germline): SGHNT, YYREEE (reference sequence). CDR3 region: CASFSSRRNTEAFF. In DNA, the CDR3 is TGTGCCAGCTTCAGTTCACGCAGGAACACTGAAGCTTTCTTT.

The chain carries TRBV5-1 and TRBJ1-3; possible D gene TRBD1, 5 bases. The V gene's germline CDR1 is SGHRS and CDR2 YFSETQ. V shed 1 base and J shed 4 bases, with 12 bases lying between them. CDR3 length equals 15 residues. The CDR3 bases are TGCGCCAGCAGCTTGATGATGGGACGGGGAAACACCATATATTTT. Encoded protein: CASSLMMGRGNTIYF.

This chain uses TRBV19 with TRBJ2-3; 8 nucleotides align to TRBD2. The CDR3 has 15 residues. V lost 3 bases and J lost 1; bases outside the gene matches: 3. Germline CDR1 LNHDA, CDR2 SQIVND (reference sequence). This CDR3 is CASSIPGGRTDTQYF. In DNA form, the CDR3 reads TGTGCCAGTAGTATTCCGGGGGGGCGCACAGATACGCAGTATTTT. Full variable domain (rest looked up from reference TRBV19 and TRBJ2-3): DGGITQSPKYLFRKEGQNVTLSCEQNLNHDAMYWYRQDPGQGLRLIYYSQIVNDFQKGDIAEGYSVSREKKESFPLTVTSAQKNPTAFYLCASSIPGGRTDTQYFGPGTRLTVL.

V gene TRBV4-3 combines with J gene TRBJ2-7; 9 bases are a match to TRBD2. The length of the CDR3 is 19 residues. V lost 0 bases to trimming and J lost 2 bases; unmatched junction nucleotides: 14. Germline CDR1 reads LGHNA; CDR2 reads YSLEER. DNA of the CDR3: TGCGCCAGCAGCCAAGATCCGGGGTGGGTAGCGGGGGACACCTACGAGCAGTACGTC. This translates into CASSQDPGWVAGDTYEQYV.

The rearrangement uses TRBV19 and TRBJ1-3, with D possibly being TRBD1 (6 bases). CDR1 and CDR2 from the germline V gene are LNHDA and SQIVND (reference sequence). V was clipped by 7 bases and J by 7 bases, with 20 bases between them. The CDR3 length is 15 residues. The CDR3 coding sequence is TGTGCCAGTAAACCAGCGACAGGAACCATTAACACCATATATTTT. This encodes CASKPATGTINTIYF.

This rearrangement joins TRBV6-1 to TRBJ2-7, with TRBD1 identical over 8 bases. Germline V gene sequence: CDR1 MNHNS, CDR2 SASEGT. Trimming at V came to 2 bases and at J to 0 bases, leaving 6 bases not matched to a gene. The CDR3 is made up of 16 amino acids. CDR3 region: CASSEPRQGPSYEQYF. CDR3 in DNA: TGTGCCAGCAGTGAACCCCGACAGGGGCCCTCCTACGAGCAGTACTTC.

The V gene is TRBV6-5, the J gene TRBJ1-6, with 9 bases aligning to TRBD1. Germline V lookup: CDR1 MNHEY, CDR2 SVGAGI. The J segment lost 7 bases and the V segment lost 7 bases, leaving 5 bases of the junction unmatched. This CDR3 contains 14 residues. The CDR3 region has the DNA TGTGCCAGCACTGCCGACAGGGGGAATTCACCCCTCCACTTT. Amino acids: CASTADRGNSPLHF.

The rearrangement uses TRBV7-2 and TRBJ1-3, with 8 positions matching TRBD1. Trimming removed 6 bases from V and 4 bases from J; junction bases left unmatched: 17. CDR1 SGHTA and CDR2 FQGNSA come from the germline V gene. This CDR3 has 18 amino acids. CDR3 in DNA: TGTGCCAGCAGTAACGCCCCCTGGACAGGGCTAAAAGGAAACACCATATATTTT. Translated: CASSNAPWTGLKGNTIYF.

The V and J genes are TRBV5-4 and TRBJ2-1; D might be TRBD2 (6 bases). With 0 bases removed from V and 7 bases from J, the gap between germline ends came to 8 bases. CDR1 SGHNT and CDR2 YYREEE come from the germline V gene (reference sequence). The CDR3 runs to 13 residues. The DNA of the CDR3 is TGTGCCAGCAGCTTGGCGGGGGATAATGAGCAGTTCTTC. Its protein product is CASSLAGDNEQFF.

V and J are TRBV25-1 and TRBJ2-3; 8 bases align to TRBD1. Looked up from germline, CDR1 is MGHDK and CDR2 is SYGVNS. The CDR3 spans 14 residues. The trim removed 10 bases at V and 2 bases at J, leaving 8 bases unmatched. The chain's CDR3 is CATRTGQNTDTQYF. The CDR3 nucleotides are TGTGCCACCAGGACAGGGCAAAACACAGATACGCAGTATTTT.

The rearrangement uses TRBV12-3 or TRBV12-4 and TRBJ1-1, with a tentative D call TRBD1 (5 bases). This CDR3 has 13 amino acids. Trimming took off 4 bases at V and 1 base at J, with 7 bases between the two ends. In nucleotides, the CDR3 is TGTGCCAGCAGTTATACAGGGAACACTGAAGCTTTCTTT. Encoded protein: CASSYTGNTEAFF.

The rearrangement uses TRBV29-1 and TRBJ2-2, with D possibly called TRBD1 or TRBD2 (6 bases each). Germline V gene sequence: CDR1 SQVTM, CDR2 ANQGSEA. This CDR3 contains 15 residues. V was pared by 6 bases and J by 0 bases, with 14 bases between. The CDR3 coding sequence is TGCAGCGTGGGACAACTAGCCTCGAACACCGGGGAGCTGTTTTTT. Translation: CSVGQLASNTGELFF.

This chain links TRBV19 with TRBJ2-3; 12 bases line up with TRBD2. Trimming cost V 3 bases and J 3 bases; bases outside gene matches: 4. Per the germline V gene, CDR1 is LNHDA and CDR2 is SQIVND (reference sequence). The CDR3 runs to 16 residues. The CDR3 coding sequence is TGTGCCAGTAGTATCCAACTAGCGGGGGGAACAGATACGCAGTATTTT. This sequence encodes CASSIQLAGGTDTQYF.

This clone was found a few times. V is TRBV5-1 and J is TRBJ1-2; TRBD1 is a possible D gene (5 bases). The germline gives CDR1 SGHRS, CDR2 YFSETQ. Trimming removed 3 bases from V and 11 bases from J, with 20 bases in between. CDR3 length: 14 residues. CDR3 sequence: CASSWAGVISEYTF. The CDR3 DNA reads as TGCGCCAGCAGCTGGGCGGGGGTAATAAGCGAGTACACCTTC.